A selection of T cell receptor beta chains follows, all from one sample in a study of T cells in Graves' hyperthyroidism and ophthalmopathy. One entry per CDR3 protein results from TCRdb running MiXCR on the multiplex PCR reads. Of hundreds of thousands of distinct CDR3 sequences in the sample, around 20% were seen once. The source material was blood. These receptors originate from a man between 25 and 39 years old with Graves' ophthalmopathy. Each CDR3 is given with its conserved first and last residue. Fields, in order: J gene, D gene, V gene, clone size, CDR3 DNA, CDR3 protein. D genes are given only for firm matches. For some rows the clone size is stated as once, few or many, or as a class when expanded; others skip it.

j_call: TRBJ2-1; d_call: -; v_call: TRBV7-2; clone_size: many; cdr3_nt: TGTGCCAGCAGCTTTGGCACAACCTACAATGAGCAGTTCTTC; cdr3_aa: CASSFGTTYNEQFF
j_call: TRBJ1-3; d_call: TRBD1; v_call: TRBV30; clone_size: many; cdr3_nt: TGTGCCTGGAAGCCCATCGACAGGGGTCGTGGAAACACCATATATTTT; cdr3_aa: CAWKPIDRGRGNTIYF
j_call: TRBJ2-3; d_call: -; v_call: TRBV7-9; clone_size: -; cdr3_nt: TGTGCCAGCAGCGCCGACGGGGTAGATACGCAGTATTTT; cdr3_aa: CASSADGVDTQYF
j_call: TRBJ2-5; d_call: TRBD2; v_call: TRBV28; clone_size: few; cdr3_nt: TGTGCCAGCAGTTTGGGACTAGCGGGACGGATAGAGACCCAGTACTTC; cdr3_aa: CASSLGLAGRIETQYF
j_call: TRBJ1-1; d_call: TRBD1; v_call: TRBV7-9; clone_size: -; cdr3_nt: TGTGCCAGACCCGACAGGGTCGGCACTGAAGCTTTCTTT; cdr3_aa: CARPDRVGTEAFF
j_call: TRBJ2-5; d_call: -; v_call: TRBV20-1; clone_size: many; cdr3_nt: TGCAGTGCTAGAGGCGGGGCCGTCGGGGAGACCCAGTACTTC; cdr3_aa: CSARGGAVGETQYF
j_call: TRBJ1-1; d_call: -; v_call: TRBV20-1; clone_size: -; cdr3_nt: TGCAGTGCTGGGTACAGGGTGAACACTGAAGCTTTCTTT; cdr3_aa: CSAGYRVNTEAFF
j_call: TRBJ1-5; d_call: TRBD1; v_call: TRBV18; clone_size: many; cdr3_nt: TGTGCCAGCTCCCAGGGGGATAGCAATCAGCCCCAGCATTTT; cdr3_aa: CASSQGDSNQPQHF
j_call: TRBJ2-7; d_call: TRBD2; v_call: TRBV7-9; clone_size: once; cdr3_nt: TGTGCCAGCAGCCCGGGACGGGGGGACTACGAGCAGTACTTC; cdr3_aa: CASSPGRGDYEQYF
j_call: TRBJ1-1; d_call: -; v_call: TRBV2; clone_size: many; cdr3_nt: TGTGCCAGCAGTGAACTGGGGCGGAACACTGAAGCTTTCTTT; cdr3_aa: CASSELGRNTEAFF
j_call: TRBJ2-7; d_call: TRBD1; v_call: TRBV29-1; clone_size: few; cdr3_nt: TGCAGCGGTACCTCCGGGACAGGGGCCTCCTACGAGCAGTACTTC; cdr3_aa: CSGTSGTGASYEQYF
j_call: TRBJ2-3; d_call: -; v_call: TRBV5-1; clone_size: -; cdr3_nt: TGCGCCAGCAGCTTGGACATCACAGATACGCAGTATTTT; cdr3_aa: CASSLDITDTQYF
j_call: TRBJ2-5; d_call: -; v_call: TRBV5-4; clone_size: -; cdr3_nt: TGTGCCAGCAGCTTGGGGCAGGGCGGCCAGTACTTC; cdr3_aa: CASSLGQGGQYF
j_call: TRBJ2-7; d_call: TRBD2; v_call: TRBV20-1; clone_size: many; cdr3_nt: TGCAGTGCTAGAGATCTTGGAACTAGCGGGATGTACGAGCAGTACTTC; cdr3_aa: CSARDLGTSGMYEQYF
j_call: TRBJ2-1; d_call: TRBD2; v_call: TRBV15; clone_size: -; cdr3_nt: TGTGCCACCAGCAGAGGGGGCGGGAGCCACAATGAGCAGTTCTTC; cdr3_aa: CATSRGGGSHNEQFF
j_call: TRBJ2-7; d_call: -; v_call: TRBV5-1; clone_size: many; cdr3_nt: TGCGCCAGCAGCTTGAATCCGGCAGGGGACTCCTACGAGCAGTACTTC; cdr3_aa: CASSLNPAGDSYEQYF
j_call: TRBJ2-7; d_call: TRBD2; v_call: TRBV12-3/TRBV12-4; clone_size: many; cdr3_nt: TGTGCCAGCAGTCATCTAGCGGGACTCTACGAGCAGTACTTC; cdr3_aa: CASSHLAGLYEQYF
j_call: TRBJ2-2; d_call: -; v_call: TRBV30; clone_size: few; cdr3_nt: TGTGCCTGGAGTAACAGAGCGGTTCACGGGACCGGGGAGCTGTTTTTT; cdr3_aa: CAWSNRAVHGTGELFF
j_call: TRBJ1-5; d_call: -; v_call: TRBV19; clone_size: -; cdr3_nt: TGTGCCGAAGGAGATCGGGGGGACGGACAGCCCCAGCATTTT; cdr3_aa: CAEGDRGDGQPQHF
j_call: TRBJ2-7; d_call: -; v_call: TRBV5-1; clone_size: -; cdr3_nt: TGCGCCAGCAGCTTGGCTGGGGGCGGTACCTCCTACGAGCAGTACTTC; cdr3_aa: CASSLAGGGTSYEQYF
j_call: TRBJ2-5; d_call: -; v_call: TRBV4-1; clone_size: -; cdr3_nt: TGCGCCAGCAGTCGACGGGCAGGGGGGGACCAAGAGACCCAGTACTTC; cdr3_aa: CASSRRAGGDQETQYF
j_call: TRBJ2-1; d_call: TRBD2; v_call: TRBV2; clone_size: -; cdr3_nt: TGTGCCAGCAGTGAACTAGCGGGCATCCAAGAGGAGCAGTTCTTC; cdr3_aa: CASSELAGIQEEQFF
j_call: TRBJ2-7; d_call: -; v_call: TRBV7-9; clone_size: many; cdr3_nt: TGTGCCAGCAGCCGAGAGAGTTCCTACGAGCAGTACTTC; cdr3_aa: CASSRESSYEQYF
j_call: TRBJ2-7; d_call: -; v_call: TRBV14; clone_size: many; cdr3_nt: TGTGCCAGCAGCCAGGGCAGAGACTACGAGCAGTACTTC; cdr3_aa: CASSQGRDYEQYF
j_call: TRBJ2-7; d_call: -; v_call: TRBV20-1; clone_size: -; cdr3_nt: TGCAGTGCTAGGGCGTCCCGATGGGGGGACGGGCAGTACTTC; cdr3_aa: CSARASRWGDGQYF
j_call: TRBJ2-2; d_call: -; v_call: TRBV29-1; clone_size: few; cdr3_nt: TGCAGCGTTGAAGACAGTGGGCGGGAGAACACCGGGGAGCTGTTTTTT; cdr3_aa: CSVEDSGRENTGELFF
j_call: TRBJ1-5; d_call: -; v_call: TRBV3-1; clone_size: many; cdr3_nt: TGTGCCAGCAGCCAAGCCGAGGAGTCTACTCAGCCCCAGCATTTT; cdr3_aa: CASSQAEESTQPQHF
j_call: TRBJ2-7; d_call: -; v_call: TRBV2; clone_size: many; cdr3_nt: TGTGCCAGCAGTGCGGACGGATCCTACGAGCAGTACTTC; cdr3_aa: CASSADGSYEQYF
j_call: TRBJ1-1; d_call: -; v_call: TRBV6-4; clone_size: -; cdr3_nt: TGTGCCAGCAGCTCCGGGCCATTTAAAGCTTTCTTT; cdr3_aa: CASSSGPFKAFF
j_call: TRBJ2-7; d_call: TRBD1; v_call: TRBV5-1; clone_size: once; cdr3_nt: TGCGCCAGCAGCTTGGCCGGGACAGGGGGCAGCGAGCAGTACTTC; cdr3_aa: CASSLAGTGGSEQYF
j_call: TRBJ2-7; d_call: TRBD2; v_call: TRBV20-1; clone_size: -; cdr3_nt: TGCAGTGCTAGAGATCCTAGCGGGGCCTACGAGCAGTACTTC; cdr3_aa: CSARDPSGAYEQYF
j_call: TRBJ2-5; d_call: TRBD2; v_call: TRBV2; clone_size: many; cdr3_nt: TGTGCCAGCATTACTAGCGGGGCGAAGACCCAGTACTTC; cdr3_aa: CASITSGAKTQYF
j_call: TRBJ2-7; d_call: TRBD2; v_call: TRBV3-1; clone_size: -; cdr3_nt: TGTGCCAGCAGCCAAGCACTAGCGGGAGGAGGCGAGCAGTACTTC; cdr3_aa: CASSQALAGGGEQYF
j_call: TRBJ1-2; d_call: -; v_call: TRBV29-1; clone_size: few; cdr3_nt: TGCAGCGTCCCAGGCGGCCATAACTATGGCTACACCTTC; cdr3_aa: CSVPGGHNYGYTF
j_call: TRBJ1-2; d_call: -; v_call: TRBV18; clone_size: -; cdr3_nt: TGTGCCAGCTCACCACAAGTAGGGGGTGGCTACACCTTC; cdr3_aa: CASSPQVGGGYTF
j_call: TRBJ2-2; d_call: -; v_call: TRBV12-3/TRBV12-4; clone_size: few; cdr3_nt: TGTGCCAGCACCGGCAACTCGCGGGACAATAGGAGTGTTCACACCGGGGAGCTGTTTTTT; cdr3_aa: CASTGNSRDNRSVHTGELFF
j_call: TRBJ2-7; d_call: TRBD2; v_call: TRBV10-2; clone_size: -; cdr3_nt: TGCGCCAGCGCCAGGTTGTCGGGGGGGGACAAGCAGTACTTC; cdr3_aa: CASARLSGGDKQYF
j_call: TRBJ2-1; d_call: -; v_call: TRBV7-9; clone_size: many; cdr3_nt: TGTGCCAGCAGCTTAGCGGGGTTCAATGAGCAGTTCTTC; cdr3_aa: CASSLAGFNEQFF
j_call: TRBJ2-7; d_call: TRBD2; v_call: TRBV9; clone_size: few; cdr3_nt: TGTGCCAGCAGCGTAGGTGGAGCGGGAGAGGACGAGCAGTACTTC; cdr3_aa: CASSVGGAGEDEQYF
j_call: TRBJ2-1; d_call: -; v_call: TRBV5-5; clone_size: many; cdr3_nt: TGTGCCAGCAGCTTGTGGTCGGGCCCCTACAATGAGCAGTTCTTC; cdr3_aa: CASSLWSGPYNEQFF
j_call: TRBJ1-1; d_call: TRBD1; v_call: TRBV6-4; clone_size: -; cdr3_nt: TGTGCCAGCATCCCCTTCTTAGGGGGCCCGAACACTGAAGCTTTCTTT; cdr3_aa: CASIPFLGGPNTEAFF
j_call: TRBJ2-1; d_call: TRBD2; v_call: TRBV7-8; clone_size: many; cdr3_nt: TGTGCCAGCAGCTTATATAGGGTTGGACTAGCGGCCGCCGGGCAGTTCTTC; cdr3_aa: CASSLYRVGLAAAGQFF
j_call: TRBJ2-1; d_call: -; v_call: TRBV7-2; clone_size: -; cdr3_nt: TGTGCCAGCAGCTTAGCCCCCCTACGACAGGCCCATGAGCAGTTCTTC; cdr3_aa: CASSLAPLRQAHEQFF
j_call: TRBJ2-3; d_call: -; v_call: TRBV20-1; clone_size: few; cdr3_nt: TGCAGTGCTAGAGAAAACTGGCCGTCAGATACGCAGTATTTT; cdr3_aa: CSARENWPSDTQYF
j_call: TRBJ1-5; d_call: -; v_call: TRBV24-1; clone_size: -; cdr3_nt: TGTGCCACCAGTGTATCCGGGGATCAGCCCCAGCATTTT; cdr3_aa: CATSVSGDQPQHF
j_call: TRBJ1-6; d_call: -; v_call: TRBV5-1; clone_size: -; cdr3_nt: TGCGCCAGCAGCACGGACAGAAACTATAATTCACCCCTCCACTTT; cdr3_aa: CASSTDRNYNSPLHF
j_call: TRBJ1-6; d_call: -; v_call: TRBV30; clone_size: few; cdr3_nt: TGTGCCTGGAGTGGGCAGGCAAATTCACCCCTCCACTTT; cdr3_aa: CAWSGQANSPLHF
j_call: TRBJ2-1; d_call: -; v_call: TRBV28; clone_size: many; cdr3_nt: TGTGCCACCGGGGGACAGACGGGTGCCTCCTACAATGAGCAGTTCTTC; cdr3_aa: CATGGQTGASYNEQFF
j_call: TRBJ2-5; d_call: TRBD1; v_call: TRBV5-1; clone_size: -; cdr3_nt: TGCGCCAGCAGCTTGTCGACAGGGGGGAGGGAGACCCAGTACTTC; cdr3_aa: CASSLSTGGRETQYF
j_call: TRBJ2-7; d_call: -; v_call: TRBV28; clone_size: many; cdr3_nt: TGTGCCAGCAGTCTCTCCCTTTTTGAGGGAGGGGGAGAGCAGTACTTC; cdr3_aa: CASSLSLFEGGGEQYF
j_call: TRBJ2-3; d_call: -; v_call: TRBV27; clone_size: few; cdr3_nt: TGTGCCAGCATCCAGCGGGCGAAGGGCGCAGATACGCAGTATTTT; cdr3_aa: CASIQRAKGADTQYF
j_call: TRBJ2-6; d_call: -; v_call: TRBV7-6; clone_size: -; cdr3_nt: TGTGCCAGCAGCTTAGAGGCAGGCGGTCCTGGGGCCAACGTCCTGACTTTC; cdr3_aa: CASSLEAGGPGANVLTF
j_call: TRBJ2-1; d_call: -; v_call: TRBV30; clone_size: many; cdr3_nt: TGTGCCTGGAGTGTAACCAACAATGAGCAGTTCTTC; cdr3_aa: CAWSVTNNEQFF
j_call: TRBJ2-7; d_call: TRBD2; v_call: TRBV27; clone_size: many; cdr3_nt: TGTGCCAGCAGTTTATATGGACTAGCGGGAGGGCCCTCCTACGAGCAGTACTTC; cdr3_aa: CASSLYGLAGGPSYEQYF
j_call: TRBJ2-7; d_call: -; v_call: TRBV3-1; clone_size: -; cdr3_nt: TGTGCCAGCAGCCAAGAAGTAGGGGGGGGGAGAGGCGAGCAGTACTTC; cdr3_aa: CASSQEVGGGRGEQYF
j_call: TRBJ1-2; d_call: -; v_call: TRBV24-1; clone_size: many; cdr3_nt: TGTGCCACCAGTGATGCTGGCTATGGCTACACCTTC; cdr3_aa: CATSDAGYGYTF
j_call: TRBJ1-1; d_call: -; v_call: TRBV5-1; clone_size: many; cdr3_nt: TGCGCCAGCAGCTTGGACATACGGATTGAAGCTTTCTTT; cdr3_aa: CASSLDIRIEAFF